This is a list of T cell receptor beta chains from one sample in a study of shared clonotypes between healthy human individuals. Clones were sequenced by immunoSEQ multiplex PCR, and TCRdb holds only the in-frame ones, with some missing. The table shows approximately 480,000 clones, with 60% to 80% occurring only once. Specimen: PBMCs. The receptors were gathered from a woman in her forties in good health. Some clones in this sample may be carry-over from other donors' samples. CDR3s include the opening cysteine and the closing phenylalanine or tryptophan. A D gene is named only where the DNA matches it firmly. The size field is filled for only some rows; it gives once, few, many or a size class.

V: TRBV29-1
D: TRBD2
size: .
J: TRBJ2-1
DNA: TGCAGCGTTGAGCTAGCGGGAGGTCCGATCTCCTACAATGAGCAGTTCTTC
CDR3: CSVELAGGPISYNEQFF

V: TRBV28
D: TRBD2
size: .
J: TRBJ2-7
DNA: TGTGCCAGCAGTTTTCCCCCCGCGAGGGAGGGAGGCTACGAGCAGTACTTC
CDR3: CASSFPPAREGGYEQYF

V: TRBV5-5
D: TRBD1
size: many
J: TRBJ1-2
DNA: TGTGCCAGCAGCCTCGGACAGGGGGCAAGCTATGGCTACACCTTC
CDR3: CASSLGQGASYGYTF

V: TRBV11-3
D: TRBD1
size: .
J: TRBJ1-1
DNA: TGTGCCAGCAGCTCGGGACAGCTCACTGAAGCTTTCTTT
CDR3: CASSSGQLTEAFF

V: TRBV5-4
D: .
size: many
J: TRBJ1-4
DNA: TGTGCCAGCAGCTTGGCGGGCCGGAATGAAAAACTGTTTTTT
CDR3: CASSLAGRNEKLFF

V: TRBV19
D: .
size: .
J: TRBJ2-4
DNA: TGTGCCAGCAGAGATTCGACCAAAAACATTCAGTACTTC
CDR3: CASRDSTKNIQYF

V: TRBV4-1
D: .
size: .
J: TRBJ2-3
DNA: TGCGCCAGCAGCGAAAGGGGGACGCGCACAGATACGCAGTATTTT
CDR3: CASSERGTRTDTQYF

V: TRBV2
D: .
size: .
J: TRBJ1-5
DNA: TGTGCCAGCAGTGAGTGGGGAAGACCTGACCTTTATCGGCCCCAGCATTTT
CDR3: CASSEWGRPDLYRPQHF

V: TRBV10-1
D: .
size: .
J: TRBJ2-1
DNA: TGCGCCAGCTCCCCCGGGGGTCTAGCGAGAGAGAATGAGCAGTTCTTC
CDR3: CASSPGGLARENEQFF

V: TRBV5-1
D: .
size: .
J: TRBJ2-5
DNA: TGCGCCAGCAGCTTGAAAGCAGGCCAAGAGACCCAGTACTTC
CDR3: CASSLKAGQETQYF

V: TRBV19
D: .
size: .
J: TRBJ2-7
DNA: TGTGCCAGTAGTATAGGAGGGAGCGAGCAGTACTTC
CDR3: CASSIGGSEQYF

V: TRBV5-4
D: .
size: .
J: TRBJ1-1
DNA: TGTGCCAGCAGCTTGGACACAGGGTCTGAAGCTTTCTTT
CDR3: CASSLDTGSEAFF

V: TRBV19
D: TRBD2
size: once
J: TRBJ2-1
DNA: TGTGCCAGTAGTCAGAGACTAGCGGGAGCCGGCAATGAGCAGTTCTTC
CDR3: CASSQRLAGAGNEQFF

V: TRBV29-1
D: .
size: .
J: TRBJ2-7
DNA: TGCAGCGTTGAAGGGGAGATGGGCCGTTGGTTC
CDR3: CSVEGEMGRWF

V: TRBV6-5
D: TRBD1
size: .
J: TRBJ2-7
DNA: TGTGCCAGCAGATTCGGACAGGGGGCGTTTTACGAGCAGTACTTC
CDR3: CASRFGQGAFYEQYF

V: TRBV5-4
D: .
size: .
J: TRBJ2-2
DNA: TGTGTCAGCAGCGAACAGGGGAACACCGGGGAGCTGTTTTTT
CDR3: CVSSEQGNTGELFF

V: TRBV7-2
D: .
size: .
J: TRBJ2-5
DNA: TGTGCCAGCAGCTTAGGACGACAAGAGACCCAGTACTTC
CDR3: CASSLGRQETQYF

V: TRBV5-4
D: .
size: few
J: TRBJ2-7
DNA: TGTGCCAGCAGCCTAGGGGGGACGTCGGGGACCGAGCAGTACTTC
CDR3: CASSLGGTSGTEQYF

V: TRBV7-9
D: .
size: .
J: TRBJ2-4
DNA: TGTGCCAGCAGCTTAAAAGGGGAGACAGGCAGGGACTTC
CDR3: CASSLKGETGRDF

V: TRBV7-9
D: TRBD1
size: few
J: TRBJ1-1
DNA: TGTGCCAGCAGACCTCCCCGCACAGGGGACTCTGAAGCTTTCTTT
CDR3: CASRPPRTGDSEAFF

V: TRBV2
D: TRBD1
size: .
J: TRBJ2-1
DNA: TGTGCCAGCAAACCCGGGACAGGGGGCCACTACAATGAGCAGTTCTTC
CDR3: CASKPGTGGHYNEQFF

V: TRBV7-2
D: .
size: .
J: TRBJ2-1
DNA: TGTGCCAGTCCCGGGTCTTTGGATGAGCAGTTCTTC
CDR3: CASPGSLDEQFF